This T cell receptor (beta chain) was sequenced for a study of shared clonotypes between healthy human individuals. Study-level results: Naive CD4 clonotypes were shared across a handful of donors at around 5%.

Terminally differentiated effector memory CD45RA+ cells were left out of the naive CD8 fraction, which was CD45RO-negative and positively selected for CCR7. In the original processing: Quality scores were absent from the junction-only immunoSEQ sequences, so filtering differed. Profiled with immunoSEQ multiplex PCR; TCRdb holds only in-frame clones, not every one. That table furnishes V, J and clone size, whereas the DNA furnished D and trimming. The sample holds around 2,100,000 clones, approximately 95% seen once. Details on this clone: The target antigen is unknown.

This CDR3 region has 16 residues. In germline, CDR1 is SEHNR, CDR2 FQNEAQ (reference sequence). The V gene end was trimmed by 5 bases and the J gene end by 2 bases; junction bases not matched to a gene: 11. This chain links TRBV7-9 with TRBJ2-7; TRBD2 matches 8 bases. The TCR originated in a man younger than 35 in good health. What was sequenced was naive CD8+ T cells sorted from blood. CDR3 protein: CASSPAPGLVAYEQYF. CDR3 coding DNA: TGTGCCAGCAGCCCAGCCCCGGGACTAGTCGCCTACGAGCAGTACTTC.